This T cell receptor beta chain was retrieved from a study of shared clonotypes between healthy human individuals. Findings and limits, study-wide: Rarefaction gave evidence that sorted-subset sequencing remained incomplete despite large depth. Researchers sampled only blood; tissue repertoires likely differ.

Germline V CDR1 and CDR2: SGHNT, YYREEE (reference sequence). The V end lost 3 bases, the J end lost 2 bases, and 14 bases lay between the germline ends. The length of the CDR3 is 15 residues. Deep-level assay runs were performed. Sequenced by immunoSEQ multiplex PCR; TCRdb stores in-frame clones only, minus some. The data contain a few million clones, approximately 92% of them seen just once; the ten biggest clones take up over 0.12%. Notes on this clone: Its target is not known.

The sample consisted of naive CD4+ T cells sorted from blood. Documented subset: CD45RA+ positively selected. The V call is TRBV5-4, the J call TRBJ1-1; D not resolved. The source is a young man in good health. The CDR3 nucleotides are TGTGCCAGCAGCTGGGGTGGCGGAATCAACACTGAAGCTTTCTTT. This encodes CASSWGGGINTEAFF.